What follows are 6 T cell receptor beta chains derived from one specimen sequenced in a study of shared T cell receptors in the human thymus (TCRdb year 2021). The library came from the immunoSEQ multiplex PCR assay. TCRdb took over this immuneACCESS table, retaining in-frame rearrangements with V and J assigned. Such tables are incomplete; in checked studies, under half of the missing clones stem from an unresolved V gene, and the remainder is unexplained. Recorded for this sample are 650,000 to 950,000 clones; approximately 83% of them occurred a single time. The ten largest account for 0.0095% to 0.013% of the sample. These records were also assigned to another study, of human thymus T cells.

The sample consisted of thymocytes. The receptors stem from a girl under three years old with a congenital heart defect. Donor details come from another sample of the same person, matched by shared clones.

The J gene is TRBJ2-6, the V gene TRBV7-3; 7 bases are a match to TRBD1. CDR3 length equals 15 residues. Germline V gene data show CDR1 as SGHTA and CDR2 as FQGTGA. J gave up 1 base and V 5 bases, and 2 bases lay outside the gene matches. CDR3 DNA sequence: TGTGCCAGCAGCCCGACAGGGTCTGGGGCCAACGTCCTGACTTTC. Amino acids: CASSPTGSGANVLTF. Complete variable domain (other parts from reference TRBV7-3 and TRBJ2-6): GAGVSQTPSNKVTEKGKYVELRCDPISGHTALYWYRQSLGQGPEFLIYFQGTGAADDSGLPNDRFFAVRPEGSVSTLKIQRTERGDSAVYLCASSPTGSGANVLTFGAGSRLTVL.

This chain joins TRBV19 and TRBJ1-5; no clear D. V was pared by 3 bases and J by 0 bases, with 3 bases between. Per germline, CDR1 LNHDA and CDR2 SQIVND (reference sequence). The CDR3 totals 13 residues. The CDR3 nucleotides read TGTGCCAGTAGTATGAGTAGCAATCAGCCCCAGCATTTT. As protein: CASSMSSNQPQHF.

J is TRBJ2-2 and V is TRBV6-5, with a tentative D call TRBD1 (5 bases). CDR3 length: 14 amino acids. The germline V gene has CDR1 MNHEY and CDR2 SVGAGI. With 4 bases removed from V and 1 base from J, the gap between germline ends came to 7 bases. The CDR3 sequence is CASSFTGNTGELFF. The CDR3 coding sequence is TGTGCCAGCAGTTTCACAGGGAACACCGGGGAGCTGTTTTTT.

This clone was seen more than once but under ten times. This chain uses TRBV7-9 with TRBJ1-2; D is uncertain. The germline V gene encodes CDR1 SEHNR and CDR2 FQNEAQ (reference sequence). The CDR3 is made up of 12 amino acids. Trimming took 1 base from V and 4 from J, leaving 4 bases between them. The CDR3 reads CASSLVSYGYTF. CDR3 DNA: TGTGCCAGCAGCTTAGTCAGCTATGGCTACACCTTC.

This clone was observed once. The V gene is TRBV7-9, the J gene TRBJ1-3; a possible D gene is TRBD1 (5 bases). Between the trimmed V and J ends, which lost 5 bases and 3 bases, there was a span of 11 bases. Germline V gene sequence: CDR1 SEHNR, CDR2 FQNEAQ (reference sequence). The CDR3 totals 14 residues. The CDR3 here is CASSPGGHGNTIYF. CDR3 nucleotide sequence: TGTGCCAGCAGCCCCGGGGGTCATGGAAACACCATATATTTT.

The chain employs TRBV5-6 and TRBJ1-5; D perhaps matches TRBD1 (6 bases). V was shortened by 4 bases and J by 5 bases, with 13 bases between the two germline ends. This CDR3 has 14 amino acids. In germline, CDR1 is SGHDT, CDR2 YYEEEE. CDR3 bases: TGTGCCAGCAGCCGCGAAGGGGGTGATCAGCCCCAGCATTTT. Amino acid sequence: CASSREGGDQPQHF.